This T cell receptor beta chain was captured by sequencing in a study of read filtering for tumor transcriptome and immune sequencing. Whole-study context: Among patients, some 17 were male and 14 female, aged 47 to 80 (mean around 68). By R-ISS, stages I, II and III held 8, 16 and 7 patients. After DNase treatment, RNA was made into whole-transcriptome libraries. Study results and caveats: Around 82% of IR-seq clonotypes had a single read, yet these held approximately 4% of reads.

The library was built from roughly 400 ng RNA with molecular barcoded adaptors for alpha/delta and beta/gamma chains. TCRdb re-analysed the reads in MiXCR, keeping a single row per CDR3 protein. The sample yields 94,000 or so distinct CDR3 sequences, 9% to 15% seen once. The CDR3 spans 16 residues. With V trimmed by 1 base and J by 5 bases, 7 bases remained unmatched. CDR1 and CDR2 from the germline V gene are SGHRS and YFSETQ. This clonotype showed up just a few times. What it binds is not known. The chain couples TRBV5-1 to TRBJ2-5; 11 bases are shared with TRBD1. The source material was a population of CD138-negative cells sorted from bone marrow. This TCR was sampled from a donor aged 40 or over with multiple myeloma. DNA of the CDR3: TGCGCCAGCAGCTTGATAGGACAGGGGGCGGCGGAGACCCAGTACTTC. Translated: CASSLIGQGAAETQYF.